The entry below describes one T cell receptor beta chain. CDR1 and CDR2 (germline): SGDLS, YYNGEE. Trimming left V 3 bases short and J 1 base short, with 10 bases between. The CDR3 totals 14 residues. This entry comes from a study of cytomegalovirus exposure and HLA in healthy donors. PCR primers comprised 60 Vbeta and 13 Jbeta primers. Libraries were prepared by immunoSEQ multiplex PCR; TCRdb keeps only in-frame clonotypes and omits some of them. This sample carries about 160,000 clones, with 1.3% going to the ten biggest clones. The gene calls are TRBV9 and TRBJ1-2, with D possibly matching TRBD1 (5 bases). Sequencing was done on a sample of PBMCs. The TCR originated in a woman in her fifties or sixties in good health and CMV-seronegative. CDR3 nucleotides: TGTGCCAGCAGCGCCCGACAGTATAACTATGGCTACACCTTC. This encodes CASSARQYNYGYTF.